A single sample is the source of the 29 T cell receptor beta chains below, sequenced in a study of cytomegalovirus exposure and HLA in healthy donors (dated by TCRdb to 2016 to 2017). The method behind the library was the immunoSEQ multiplex PCR assay. A mixture of 60 forward primers for TCR Vbeta segments and 13 reverse primers for TCR Jbeta segments was used in the multiplex PCR. Entries here come from immuneACCESS through TCRdb and include only in-frame sequences with V and J called. Some clones fail to appear in such tables; in the studies checked, an unresolved V gene covers under half of the shortfall, and the cause of the remainder is unknown. The sample includes over 55,000 clones, with 65% to 70% observed a single time. 7.5% to 9% of the sample comes from the top ten. The sample was PBMCs. The receptors were gathered from a man aged 40-55 years in good health and CMV-seropositive.

This clone is a singleton in its sample. This chain uses TRBV5-4 with TRBJ2-3; 9 nucleotides agree with TRBD2. The CDR3 runs to 17 residues. The ends lost 3 bases at V and 2 bases at J; junction bases unmatched: 10. Looked up from germline, CDR1 is SGHNT and CDR2 is YYREEE (reference sequence). In nucleotides, the CDR3 is TGTGCCAGCAGCTCAAGCTCGGGCGGGAGGGCCACAGATACGCAGTATTTT. Amino acid sequence: CASSSSSGGRATDTQYF.

V and J are TRBV11-2 and TRBJ2-5, with 8 bases that match TRBD1. This CDR3 is 14 amino acids long. The germline V gene has CDR1 SGHAT and CDR2 FQNNGV. V shed 4 bases, J shed 7 bases, and the junction held 8 bases outside the gene matches. The CDR3, as DNA: TGTGCCAGCAGCTCCATAGGACAGGGAGTGACCCAGTACTTC. It codes for CASSSIGQGVTQYF.

In this sample, this clone turned up a few times. V usage is TRBV5-1 and J usage is TRBJ1-5; 7 nucleotides line up with TRBD1. The germline V gene has CDR1 SGHRS and CDR2 YFSETQ. This CDR3 has 15 residues. V gave up 4 bases and J gave up 7 bases; unmatched junction bases: 11. The CDR3 DNA is TGCGCCAGCAGCCTCTCGGGACAGCCGGGACAGCCCCAGCATTTT. Protein product: CASSLSGQPGQPQHF.

The chain uses TRBV13 and TRBJ2-1; TRBD1 matches at 8 bases. The CDR3 is 14 amino acids. After removal of 5 bases from V and 8 bases from J, the junction contained 8 bases not matched to a gene. Per germline, CDR1 PRHDT and CDR2 FYEKMQ (reference sequence). CDR3 loop: CASSLPTGVDEQFF. DNA of the CDR3: TGTGCCAGCAGCCTCCCGACAGGGGTGGATGAGCAGTTCTTC.

Written as DNA, the CDR3 is TGTGCCAGCAGTCCGGACAGGGAGCCTTACAATGAGCAGTTCTTC. Amino acids: CASSPDREPYNEQFF. The chain links TRBV28 to TRBJ2-1; 8 bases are shared with TRBD1. CDR3 length equals 15 residues. Germline CDR1 is MDHEN and CDR2 is SYDVKM. V gave up 5 bases and J gave up 4 bases; unmatched junction bases: 7.

The chain uses TRBV6-6 and TRBJ2-1, with TRBD1 identical over 9 bases. V trimming: 8 bases; J trimming: 0 bases; junction bases outside the gene matches: 5. The CDR3 covers 15 residues. The germline V gene encodes CDR1 MNHNY and CDR2 SVGAGI (reference sequence). Here the CDR3 DNA reads TGTGCCAGCGGTAGACAGGGGGACTCCTACAATGAGCAGTTCTTC. Translated, it gives CASGRQGDSYNEQFF.

This clone has only one observation. One end of the junction does not line up with germline, which may come from a read error. This sample also contains other DNA sequences that code for the same CDR3. This chain links TRBV30 with TRBJ1-6; 7 nucleotides line up with TRBD1. The CDR3 covers 14 residues. CDR1 and CDR2 from the germline V gene are GTSNPN and SVGIG (reference sequence). CDR3 nucleotides: TGTGCCTGGAGTGGTGGGACAGCTAATTCCCCCCTCCACTTT. Encoded protein: CAWSGGTANSPLHF.

V usage is TRBV7-6 and J usage is TRBJ1-1; 7 nucleotides agree with TRBD1. J was trimmed by 8 bases and V by 5 bases; bases with no gene match: 5. Germline-derived CDR1 and CDR2 are SGHVS and FNYEAQ. The CDR3 is made up of 12 amino acids. CDR3 nucleotides: TGTGCCAGCAGCCCTTCAGGGGGAGAAGCTTTCTTT. Translated: CASSPSGGEAFF.

This rearrangement joins TRBV25-1 to TRBJ1-4; 11 bases map to TRBD1. The germline CDR1 and CDR2 sequences are MGHDK and SYGVNS. J was trimmed by 7 bases and V by 3 bases; bases with no gene match: 4. This CDR3 is built from 15 residues. In nucleotides, the CDR3 is TGTGCCAGCAGTGACACCGGGACAGGGGGTGAAAAACTGTTTTTT. This encodes CASSDTGTGGEKLFF.

The sample holds many counts of this clone. This rearrangement joins TRBV7-2 to TRBJ1-2; TRBD1 agrees at 7 bases. Trimming at V came to 5 bases and at J to 9 bases, leaving 9 bases not matched to a gene. The germline CDR1 and CDR2 sequences are SGHTA and FQGNSA. The CDR3 has 13 amino acids. CDR3 coding DNA: TGTGCCAGCAGCCCAACAGTACAGGGGAGCTACACCTTC. It encodes CASSPTVQGSYTF.

The gene calls are TRBV30 and TRBJ1-5; D possibly corresponds to TRBD1 (5 bases). The CDR3 is made up of 13 amino acids. Between the trimmed V and J ends, which lost 1 base and 5 bases, there was a span of 9 bases. Germline V gives CDR1 GTSNPN, CDR2 SVGIG (reference sequence). The CDR3 DNA reads as TGTGCCTGGAGTGAGGGGATCGATCAGCCCCAGCATTTT. Protein product: CAWSEGIDQPQHF.

V and J are TRBV7-9 and TRBJ1-5; D ambiguous. CDR3 length: 14 residues. The ends were cut back, 4 bases at V and 3 bases at J, with 10 bases in the middle. Germline V gene lookup returns CDR1 SEHNR and CDR2 FQNEAQ (reference sequence). The CDR3 reads CASSSNSNNQPQHF. The CDR3 coding sequence is TGTGCCAGCAGCTCAAACAGCAACAATCAGCCCCAGCATTTT.

This clone has only one observation. The chain is built from TRBV28 and TRBJ1-6; D is perhaps TRBD1 (6 bases). Germline loops: CDR1 MDHEN, CDR2 SYDVKM. Between the trimmed V and J ends, which lost 5 bases and 17 bases, there was a span of 16 bases. The CDR3 sequence is 12 residues long. CDR3 nucleotide sequence: TGTGCCAGCAGTCCCCTAGGGGGTGTGTTCCACTTT. This encodes CASSPLGGVFHF. Looking up the rest from reference TRBV28 and TRBJ1-6 gives the full variable domain: DVKVTQSSRYLVKRTGEKVFLECVQDMDHENMFWYRQDPGLGLRLIYFSYDVKMKEKGDIPEGYSVSREKKERFSLILESASTNQTSMYLCASSPLGGVFHFGNGTRLTVT.

Only a few counts were recorded for this clone. The rearrangement joins TRBV9 to TRBJ2-1; tentative D call: TRBD2 (7 bases). Germline V lookup: CDR1 SGDLS, CDR2 YYNGEE. The CDR3 is 16 residues long. With 3 bases removed from V and 5 bases from J, the gap between germline ends came to 18 bases. CDR3 loop: CASSGPGGRENNEQFF. DNA of the CDR3: TGTGCCAGCAGCGGCCCCGGGGGGCGCGAAAACAATGAGCAGTTCTTC. Full variable domain (outside the CDR3, taken from reference TRBV9 and TRBJ2-1): DSGVTQTPKHLITATGQRVTLRCSPRSGDLSVYWYQQSLDQGLQFLIQYYNGEERAKGNILERFSAQQFPDLHSELNLSSLELGDSALYFCASSGPGGRENNEQFFGPGTRLTVL.

The chain combines TRBV6-1 with TRBJ1-1; 7 nucleotides match TRBD1. From germline, CDR1 is MNHNS and CDR2 SASEGT. This CDR3 region has 15 residues. V lost 3 bases, J lost 1 base, and 5 bases stayed unmatched. The CDR3 loop reads CASSDRTGGNTEAFF. The CDR3 nucleotides read TGTGCCAGCAGTGACAGGACAGGTGGGAACACTGAAGCTTTCTTT.

The J gene is TRBJ1-2, the V gene TRBV7-9; D not resolved. V was clipped by 10 bases and J by 2 bases, with 14 bases between them. The germline CDR1 and CDR2 sequences are SEHNR and FQNEAQ (reference sequence). The CDR3 loop spans 13 amino acids. CDR3 DNA sequence: TGTGCCACCACGCCAGGTTTAAACTATGGCTACACCTTC. Amino acid sequence: CATTPGLNYGYTF.

This clone turned up a few times. The V call is TRBV4-1, the J call TRBJ2-5; tentative D call: TRBD2 (5 bases). The V gene lost 1 base and the J gene lost 5 bases, with 17 bases spanning the gap. In germline, CDR1 is MGHRA, CDR2 YSYEKL. This CDR3 comprises 16 residues. The CDR3 region has the DNA TGCGCCAGCAGCCAAGTCACAGTCGGAGGCGGGGAGACCCAGTACTTC. Protein: CASSQVTVGGGETQYF.

The chain is built from TRBV28 and TRBJ1-2; maybe TRBD1 (5 bases). The V and J ends lost 5 bases and 3 bases respectively, with 10 bases between them. This CDR3 comprises 13 residues. Germline V gene data show CDR1 as MDHEN and CDR2 as SYDVKM. CDR3 sequence reads: CASSPTVYYGYTF. CDR3 sequence (DNA): TGTGCCAGCAGTCCGACAGTGTACTATGGCTACACCTTC.

The V call is TRBV2, the J call TRBJ2-7; TRBD1 agrees at 8 bases. This CDR3 comprises 15 residues. Per the germline V gene, CDR1 is SNHLY and CDR2 is FYNNEI. With 6 bases clipped from V and 5 bases from J, the junction kept 12 bases outside the gene matches. The CDR3 DNA reads TGTGCCAGCAGCTCACCCGGACAGGGAGGCAACGAGCAGTACTTC. Protein sequence: CASSSPGQGGNEQYF.

V is TRBV7-6 and J is TRBJ2-3; D is possibly TRBD2 (6 bases). With 5 bases removed from V and 2 bases from J, the gap between germline ends came to 14 bases. CDR1 is SGHVS and CDR2 is FNYEAQ in the germline V gene. CDR3 length: 15 amino acids. The CDR3 loop reads CASSANSGYTDTQYF. For the CDR3, the DNA is TGTGCCAGCAGCGCTAATAGCGGCTACACAGATACGCAGTATTTT.

This chain uses TRBV7-2 with TRBJ2-1; D call uncertain. The CDR3 covers 15 residues. The V and J ends lost 1 base and 0 bases respectively, with 7 bases between them. Germline CDR1 reads SGHTA; CDR2 reads FQGNSA. CDR3 nucleotides: TGTGCCAGCAGCTTAGAAGTTAGCTCCTACAATGAGCAGTTCTTC. It is translated as CASSLEVSSYNEQFF.

The chain uses TRBV10-3 and TRBJ1-6, with D tentatively TRBD1 (6 bases). Germline lookup yields CDR1 ENHRY and CDR2 SYGVKD. CDR3 length: 14 amino acids. V gave up 7 bases and J gave up 6 bases, with 13 bases separating them. CDR3 DNA: TGTGCCATCAACGGACAGAACACTAATTCACCCCTCCACTTT. Translated: CAINGQNTNSPLHF.

This sequence joins TRBV15 and TRBJ2-3; 10 nucleotides line up with TRBD1. V lost 3 bases to trimming and J lost 4 bases; unmatched junction nucleotides: 7. This CDR3 region has 16 residues. Germline values: CDR1 LNHNV, CDR2 YYDKDF (reference sequence). The CDR3 sequence: CATSSTRDRGSDTQYF. Here the CDR3 DNA reads TGTGCCACCAGCAGTACCCGGGACAGGGGTTCAGATACGCAGTATTTT.

This clone turned up a few times. A read error may produce the germline difference seen at one junction end. V and J are TRBV19 and TRBJ1-1; D unresolved. Germline CDR1 LNHDA, CDR2 SQIVND (reference sequence). CDR3 length: 8 residues. CDR3 region: CASWTYVF. CDR3 bases: TGTGCCTCCTGGACTTACGTCTTT.

The chain joins TRBV29-1 to TRBJ1-4; D is possibly TRBD1 (6 bases). From germline, CDR1 is SQVTM and CDR2 ANQGSEA. The V end was cut by 7 bases, the J end by 0 bases, with 18 bases between. The CDR3 consists of 16 residues. The CDR3 protein is CSARQETAPTNEKLFF. In nucleotides, the CDR3 is TGCAGCGCCAGACAGGAAACCGCGCCAACTAATGAAAAACTGTTTTTT.

This clone was detected only once. The chain couples TRBV7-9 to TRBJ2-3; 8 positions match TRBD1. V was clipped by 4 bases and J by 0 bases; unmatched bases: 3. Germline CDR1 reads SEHNR; CDR2 reads FQNEAQ (reference sequence). The CDR3 covers 15 residues. The CDR3 nucleotides read TGTGCCAGCAGCTCTTGGACAGGGAGCACAGATACGCAGTATTTT. Its protein is CASSSWTGSTDTQYF.

The gene calls are TRBV4-1 and TRBJ1-3; weak D call: TRBD1 (5 bases). This CDR3 spans 16 amino acids. Trimming took off 3 bases at V and 2 bases at J, with 14 bases between the two ends. Germline V gene lookup returns CDR1 MGHRA and CDR2 YSYEKL. The CDR3 sequence: CASSQVLDSTGNTIYF. The CDR3 coding sequence is TGCGCCAGCAGCCAGGTCCTCGACAGCACTGGAAACACCATATATTTT.

The genes are TRBV5-6 and TRBJ1-1, with 7 bases aligning to TRBD1. The J segment lost 4 bases and the V segment lost 3 bases, leaving 15 bases of the junction unmatched. Germline V gene lookup returns CDR1 SGHDT and CDR2 YYEEEE. The CDR3 sequence is 17 residues long. CDR3 coding DNA: TGTGCCAGCAGCTGCAGAACAGGGGTCCGACGGAGCACTGAAGCTTTCTTT. It encodes CASSCRTGVRRSTEAFF.

V and J are TRBV12-5 and TRBJ1-2, with D perhaps TRBD1 (6 bases). Germline-derived CDR1 and CDR2 are LGHNT and FRNRAP. The CDR3 consists of 14 residues. V was pared by 6 bases and J by 5 bases, with 16 bases between. The CDR3, as DNA: TGTGCTAGTGGAACCTGGGACACCCTGTATGGCTACACCTTC. Residues: CASGTWDTLYGYTF. The variable domain in full, completed from reference TRBV12-5 and TRBJ1-2, reads DARVTQTPRHKVTEMGQEVTMRCQPILGHNTVFWYRQTMMQGLELLAYFRNRAPLDDSGMPKDRFSAEMPDATLATLKIQPSEPRDSAVYFCASGTWDTLYGYTFGSGTRLTVV.